This TCR beta chain was captured by sequencing in a study of blood T cell repertoires in COVID-19. The protocol was immunoSEQ multiplex PCR, while the TCRdb copy is restricted to in-frame clones and leaves out a portion. Seen here are 250,000 to 350,000 clones, approximately 90% observed once, and the top ten hold 0.95% to 1.2%. The junction had 13 bases not matched to a gene; V was cut back by 3 bases and J by 4 bases. The germline V gene has CDR1 SGDLS and CDR2 YYNGEE. The CDR3 runs 17 residues. Across about two dozen US areas, participants ranged in age from 18 to 89 years. Donors in Cohort 3 who had recovered were those with two negative PCRs, healthcare professional clearance, or resolution of their symptoms.

This chain joins TRBV9 and TRBJ1-2; 9 nucleotides align to TRBD1. The sequencing input was PBMCs or T cells enriched from blood (not recorded which). This clonotype was sampled from a woman in her thirties who had recovered from COVID-19. CDR3 in amino acids: CASSGQAGTGFSYGYTF. In DNA form, the CDR3 reads TGTGCCAGCAGCGGCCAAGCCGGGACAGGGTTTTCCTATGGCTACACCTTC.